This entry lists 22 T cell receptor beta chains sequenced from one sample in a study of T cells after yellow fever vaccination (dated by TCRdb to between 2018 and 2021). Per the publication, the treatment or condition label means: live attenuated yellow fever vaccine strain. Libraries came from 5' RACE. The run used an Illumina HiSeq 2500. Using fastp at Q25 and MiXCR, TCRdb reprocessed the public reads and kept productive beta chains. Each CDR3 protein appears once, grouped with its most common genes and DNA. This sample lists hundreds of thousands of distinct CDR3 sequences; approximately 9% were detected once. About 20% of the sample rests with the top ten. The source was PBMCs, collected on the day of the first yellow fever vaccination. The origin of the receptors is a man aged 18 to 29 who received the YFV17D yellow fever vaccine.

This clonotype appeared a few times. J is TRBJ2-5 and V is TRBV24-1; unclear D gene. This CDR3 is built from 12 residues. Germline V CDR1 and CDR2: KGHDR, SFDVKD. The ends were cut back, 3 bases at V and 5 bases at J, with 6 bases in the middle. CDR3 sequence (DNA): TGTGCCACCAGTGATGCGGTGGAGACCCAGTACTTC. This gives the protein CATSDAVETQYF.

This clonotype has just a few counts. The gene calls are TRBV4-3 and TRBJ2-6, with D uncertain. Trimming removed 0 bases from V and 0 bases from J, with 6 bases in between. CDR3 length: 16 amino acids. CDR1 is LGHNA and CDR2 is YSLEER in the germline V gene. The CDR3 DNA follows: TGCGCCAGCAGCCAAGATGTGGGCTCTGGGGCCAACGTCCTGACTTTC. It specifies CASSQDVGSGANVLTF.

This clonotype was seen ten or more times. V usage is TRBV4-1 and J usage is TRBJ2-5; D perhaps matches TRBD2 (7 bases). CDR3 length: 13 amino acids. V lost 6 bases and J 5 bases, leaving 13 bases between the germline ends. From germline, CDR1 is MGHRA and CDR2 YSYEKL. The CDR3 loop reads CASSSRGGETQYF. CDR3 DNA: TGCGCCAGCAGTTCGAGGGGGGGGGAGACCCAGTACTTC.

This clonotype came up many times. For the CDR3, the DNA is TGTGCCAGCTCACCACTTCAAGGGCCGGGTGAGCCCCAGCATTTT. Translating it yields CASSPLQGPGEPQHF. The V call is TRBV18, the J call TRBJ1-5; no firm D call. This CDR3 contains 15 residues. V was trimmed by 1 base and J by 8 bases, leaving 15 bases between them. CDR1 KGHSH and CDR2 LQKENI come from the germline V gene.

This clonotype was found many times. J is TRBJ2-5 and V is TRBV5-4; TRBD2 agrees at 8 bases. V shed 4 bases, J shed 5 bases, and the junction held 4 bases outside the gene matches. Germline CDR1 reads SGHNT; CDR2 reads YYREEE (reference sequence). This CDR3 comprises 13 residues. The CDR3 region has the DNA TGTGCCAGCAGCCCCCGGGGGGGGGAGACCCAGTACTTC. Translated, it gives CASSPRGGETQYF.

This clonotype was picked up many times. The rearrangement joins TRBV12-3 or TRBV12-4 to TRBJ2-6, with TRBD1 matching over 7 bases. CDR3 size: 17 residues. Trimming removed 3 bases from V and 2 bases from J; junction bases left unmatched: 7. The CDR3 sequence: CASSLETGRAGANVLTF. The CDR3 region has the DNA TGTGCCAGCAGTTTGGAGACAGGGCGGGCTGGGGCCAACGTCCTGACTTTC.

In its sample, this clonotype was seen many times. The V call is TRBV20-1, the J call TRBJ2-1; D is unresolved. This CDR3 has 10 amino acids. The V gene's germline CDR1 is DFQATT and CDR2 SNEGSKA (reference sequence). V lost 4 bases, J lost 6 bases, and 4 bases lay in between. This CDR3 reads CSAKGNEQFF. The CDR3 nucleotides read TGCAGTGCTAAGGGCAATGAGCAGTTCTTC.

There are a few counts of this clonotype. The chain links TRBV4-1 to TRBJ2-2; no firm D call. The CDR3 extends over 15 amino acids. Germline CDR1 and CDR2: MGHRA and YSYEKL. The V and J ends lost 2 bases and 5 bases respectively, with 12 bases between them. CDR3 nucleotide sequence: TGCGCCAGCAGCCAAAACCCCAAGGGAACCGGGGAGCTGTTTTTT. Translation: CASSQNPKGTGELFF.

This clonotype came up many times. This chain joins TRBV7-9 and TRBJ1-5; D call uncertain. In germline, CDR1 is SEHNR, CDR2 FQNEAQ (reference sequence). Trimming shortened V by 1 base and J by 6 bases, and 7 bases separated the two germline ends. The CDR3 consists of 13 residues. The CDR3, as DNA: TGTGCCAGCAGCTTAGGGGGTGGTCAGCCCCAGCATTTT. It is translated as CASSLGGGQPQHF.

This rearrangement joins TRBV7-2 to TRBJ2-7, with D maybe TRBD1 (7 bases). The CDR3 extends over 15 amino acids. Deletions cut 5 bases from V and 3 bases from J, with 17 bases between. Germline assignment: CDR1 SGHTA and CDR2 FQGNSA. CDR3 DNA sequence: TGTGCCAGCAGCCCCCCGGACAGGCGGGGCTACGAGCAGTACTTC. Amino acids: CASSPPDRRGYEQYF.

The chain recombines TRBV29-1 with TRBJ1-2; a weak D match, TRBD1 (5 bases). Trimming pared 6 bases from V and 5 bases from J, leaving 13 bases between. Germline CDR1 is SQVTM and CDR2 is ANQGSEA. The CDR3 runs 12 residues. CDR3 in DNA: TGCAGCGTCCCCGTGGGGGTTTATGGCTACACCTTC. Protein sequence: CSVPVGVYGYTF.

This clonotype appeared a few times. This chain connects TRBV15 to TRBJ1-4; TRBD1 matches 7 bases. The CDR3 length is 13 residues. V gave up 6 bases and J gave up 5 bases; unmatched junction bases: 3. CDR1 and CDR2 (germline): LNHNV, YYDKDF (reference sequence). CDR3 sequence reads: CATRDRRNEKLFF. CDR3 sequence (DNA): TGTGCCACCAGGGACAGGAGAAATGAAAAACTGTTTTTT.

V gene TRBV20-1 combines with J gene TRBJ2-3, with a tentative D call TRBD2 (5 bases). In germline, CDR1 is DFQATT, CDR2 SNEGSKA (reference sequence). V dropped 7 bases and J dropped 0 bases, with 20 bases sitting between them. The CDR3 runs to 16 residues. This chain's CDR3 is CSVPLFRGGSTDTQYF. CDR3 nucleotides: TGCAGTGTTCCCCTCTTCCGGGGTGGAAGCACAGATACGCAGTATTTT.

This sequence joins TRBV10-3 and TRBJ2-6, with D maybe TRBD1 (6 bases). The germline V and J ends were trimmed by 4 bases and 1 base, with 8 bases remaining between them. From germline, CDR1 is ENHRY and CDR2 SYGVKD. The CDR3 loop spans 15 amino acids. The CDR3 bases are TGTGCCATCAGTGTACAGGGATCTGGGGCCAACGTCCTGACTTTC. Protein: CAISVQGSGANVLTF.

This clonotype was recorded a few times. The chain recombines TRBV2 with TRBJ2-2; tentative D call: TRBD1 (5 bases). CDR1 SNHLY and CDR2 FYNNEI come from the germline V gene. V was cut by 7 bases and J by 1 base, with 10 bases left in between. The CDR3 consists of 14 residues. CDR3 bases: TGTGCCAGCACAGGGTTTAGGAACACCGGGGAGCTGTTTTTT. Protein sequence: CASTGFRNTGELFF.

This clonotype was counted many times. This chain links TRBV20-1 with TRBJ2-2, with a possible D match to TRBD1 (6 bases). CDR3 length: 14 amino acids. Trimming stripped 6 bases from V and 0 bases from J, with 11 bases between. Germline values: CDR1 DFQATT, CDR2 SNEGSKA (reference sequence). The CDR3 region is CSAKGETNTGELFF. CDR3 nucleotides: TGCAGTGCCAAGGGGGAAACGAACACCGGGGAGCTGTTTTTT.

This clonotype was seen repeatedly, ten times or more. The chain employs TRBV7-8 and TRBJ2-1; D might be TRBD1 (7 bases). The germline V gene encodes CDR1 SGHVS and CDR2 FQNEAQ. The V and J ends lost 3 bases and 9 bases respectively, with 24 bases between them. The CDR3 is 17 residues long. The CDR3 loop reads CASSFFTGGLRTGEQFF. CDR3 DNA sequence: TGTGCCAGCAGCTTTTTTACTGGGGGGTTAAGGACAGGTGAGCAGTTCTTC.

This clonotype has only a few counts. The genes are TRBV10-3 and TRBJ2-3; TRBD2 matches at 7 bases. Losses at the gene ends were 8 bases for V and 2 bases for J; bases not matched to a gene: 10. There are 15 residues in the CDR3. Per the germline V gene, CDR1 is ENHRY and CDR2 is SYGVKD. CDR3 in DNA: TGTGCCATCGGCGATTGGGGGGGTGTCACAGATACGCAGTATTTT. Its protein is CAIGDWGGVTDTQYF.

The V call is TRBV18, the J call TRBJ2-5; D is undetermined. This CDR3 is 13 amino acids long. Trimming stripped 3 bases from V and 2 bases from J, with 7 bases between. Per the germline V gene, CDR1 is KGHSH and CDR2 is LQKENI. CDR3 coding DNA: TGTGCCAGCTCACCTGCCGTACAAGAGACCCAGTACTTC. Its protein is CASSPAVQETQYF.

The CDR3 DNA reads TGTGCCAGCAGGATGGGGGGGGCGAAGTCCGGGGAGCTGTTTTTT. It is translated as CASRMGGAKSGELFF. The gene calls are TRBV2 and TRBJ2-2, with D maybe TRBD2 (7 bases). The CDR3 loop spans 15 amino acids. Germline values: CDR1 SNHLY, CDR2 FYNNEI. V was trimmed by 6 bases and J by 6 bases, leaving 17 bases between them.

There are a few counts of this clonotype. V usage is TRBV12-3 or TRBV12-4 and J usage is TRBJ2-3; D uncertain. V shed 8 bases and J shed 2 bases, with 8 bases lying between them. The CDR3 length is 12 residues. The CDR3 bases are TGTGCCAGCGGCTATTCCACAGATACGCAGTATTTT. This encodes CASGYSTDTQYF.

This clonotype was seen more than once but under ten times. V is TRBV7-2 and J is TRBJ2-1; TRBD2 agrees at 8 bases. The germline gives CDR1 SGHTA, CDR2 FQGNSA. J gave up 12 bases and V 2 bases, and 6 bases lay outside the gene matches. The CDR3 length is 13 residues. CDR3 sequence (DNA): TGTGCCAGCAGCTTAACCAGCGGGGGCGTGCAGTTCTTC. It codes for CASSLTSGGVQFF.